The clone carrying this T cell receptor beta chain was seen a few times. Its antigen is as yet unknown. The data derive from a study of cytomegalovirus exposure and HLA in healthy donors. The study, taken as a whole, reports: Later work showed greater clonal expansion in HLA-associated TCR beta chains than in equally common others. The study flagged some 180 TCR beta chains as cytomegalovirus-associated.

Deletions cut 6 bases from V and 7 bases from J, with 13 bases between. The CDR3 sequence is 13 residues long. Germline V gene data show CDR1 as MGHRA and CDR2 as YSYEKL. The PCR contained 60 Vbeta and 13 Jbeta primers. This table comes from immunoSEQ multiplex PCR, and its TCRdb copy is limited to in-frame clones, with some not included. The sample consists of under 250,000 clones, 79% of them appearing once. This clonotype was sampled from a woman between 25 and 40 years old in good health and CMV-seropositive. Sequencing used PBMCs. The chain carries TRBV4-1 and TRBJ1-3; D remains unclear. The CDR3 spells CASRPIGGNTIYF. CDR3 sequence (DNA): TGCGCCAGCAGGCCCATAGGAGGTAACACCATATATTTT.